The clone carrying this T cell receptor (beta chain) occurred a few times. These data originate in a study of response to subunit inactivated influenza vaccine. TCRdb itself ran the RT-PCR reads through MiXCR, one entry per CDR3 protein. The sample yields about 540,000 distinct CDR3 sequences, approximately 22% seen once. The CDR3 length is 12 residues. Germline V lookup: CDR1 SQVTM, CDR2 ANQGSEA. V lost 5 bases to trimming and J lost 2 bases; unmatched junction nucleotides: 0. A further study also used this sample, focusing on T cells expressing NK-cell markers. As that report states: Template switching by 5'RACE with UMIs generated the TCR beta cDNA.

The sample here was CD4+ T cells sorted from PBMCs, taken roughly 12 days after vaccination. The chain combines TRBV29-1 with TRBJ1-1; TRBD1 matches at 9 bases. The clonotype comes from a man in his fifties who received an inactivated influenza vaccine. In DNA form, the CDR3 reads TGCAGCGTTACAGGGGGCAACACTGAAGCTTTCTTT. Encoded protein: CSVTGGNTEAFF.